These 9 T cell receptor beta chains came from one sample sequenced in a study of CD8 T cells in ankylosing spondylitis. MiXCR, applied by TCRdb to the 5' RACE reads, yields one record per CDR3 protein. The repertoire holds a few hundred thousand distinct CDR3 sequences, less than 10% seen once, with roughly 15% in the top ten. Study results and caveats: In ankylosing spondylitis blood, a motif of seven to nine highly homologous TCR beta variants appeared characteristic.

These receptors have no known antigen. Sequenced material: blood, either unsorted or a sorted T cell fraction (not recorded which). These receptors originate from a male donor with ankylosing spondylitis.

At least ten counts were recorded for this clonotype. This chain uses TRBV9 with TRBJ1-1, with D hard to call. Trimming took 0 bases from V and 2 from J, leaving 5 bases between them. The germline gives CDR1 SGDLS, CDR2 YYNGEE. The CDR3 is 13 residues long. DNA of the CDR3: TGTGCCAGCAGCGTAGCTCTCAACACTGAAGCTTTCTTT. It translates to CASSVALNTEAFF.

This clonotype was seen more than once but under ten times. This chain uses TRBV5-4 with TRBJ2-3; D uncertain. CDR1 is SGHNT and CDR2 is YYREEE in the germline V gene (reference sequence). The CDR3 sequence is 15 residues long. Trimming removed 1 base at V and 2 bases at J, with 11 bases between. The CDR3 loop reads CASSLRTGFTDTQYF. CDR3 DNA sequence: TGTGCCAGCAGCTTGAGAACTGGATTCACAGATACGCAGTATTTT.

The CDR3 protein is CASSWRTGGADTQYF. The CDR3 DNA is TGTGCCAGCAGCTGGAGGACAGGGGGCGCGGATACGCAGTATTTT. The chain carries TRBV7-3 and TRBJ2-3, with 11 positions matching TRBD1. The CDR3 is made up of 15 amino acids. V lost 4 bases, J lost 6 bases, and 6 bases stayed unmatched. Germline CDR1 and CDR2: SGHTA and FQGTGA.

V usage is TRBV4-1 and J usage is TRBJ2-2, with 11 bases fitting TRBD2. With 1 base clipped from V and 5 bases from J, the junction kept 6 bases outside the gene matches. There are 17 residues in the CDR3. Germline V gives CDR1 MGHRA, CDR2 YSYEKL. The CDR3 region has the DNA TGCGCCAGCAGCCAAGGGGGACTAGCGGAGGGGACCGGGGAGCTGTTTTTT. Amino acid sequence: CASSQGGLAEGTGELFF.

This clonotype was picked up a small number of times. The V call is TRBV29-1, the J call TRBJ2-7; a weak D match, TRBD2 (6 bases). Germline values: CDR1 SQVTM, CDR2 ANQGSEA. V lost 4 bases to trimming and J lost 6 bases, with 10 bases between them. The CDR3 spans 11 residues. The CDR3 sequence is CSVGAGSEQYF. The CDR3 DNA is TGCAGCGTTGGGGCCGGGAGCGAGCAGTACTTC.

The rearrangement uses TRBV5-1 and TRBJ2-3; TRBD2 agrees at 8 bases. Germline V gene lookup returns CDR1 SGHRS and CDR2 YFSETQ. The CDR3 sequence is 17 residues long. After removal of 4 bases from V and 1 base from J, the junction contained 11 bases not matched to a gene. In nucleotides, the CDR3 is TGCGCCAGCAGCCGCGGGACTCCACTAGCGGGCACAGATACGCAGTATTTT. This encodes CASSRGTPLAGTDTQYF.

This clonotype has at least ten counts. The CDR3: CSVEEVEPGELFF. CDR3 DNA: TGCAGCGTTGAAGAGGTAGAGCCCGGGGAGCTGTTTTTT. The chain combines TRBV29-1 with TRBJ2-2; D not resolved. This CDR3 contains 13 residues. The V end was cut by 0 bases, the J end by 6 bases, with 8 bases between. Germline loops: CDR1 SQVTM, CDR2 ANQGSEA.

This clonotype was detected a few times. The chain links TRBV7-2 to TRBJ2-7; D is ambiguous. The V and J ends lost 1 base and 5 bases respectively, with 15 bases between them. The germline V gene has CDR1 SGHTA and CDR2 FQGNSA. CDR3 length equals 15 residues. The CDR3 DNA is TGTGCCAGCAGCTTAGGGGCGGATTTTTACGACGAGCAGTACTTC. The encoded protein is CASSLGADFYDEQYF.

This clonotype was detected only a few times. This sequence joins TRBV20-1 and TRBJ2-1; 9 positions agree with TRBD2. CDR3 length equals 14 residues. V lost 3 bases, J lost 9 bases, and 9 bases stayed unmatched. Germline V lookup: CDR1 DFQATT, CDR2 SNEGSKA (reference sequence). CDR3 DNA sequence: TGCAGTGCTAGTTGGGTAGCGGGAGATGGTGAGCAGTTCTTC. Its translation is CSASWVAGDGEQFF.